These 6 T cell receptor beta chains came from one sample sequenced in a study of cytomegalovirus exposure and HLA in healthy donors. The PCR employed 60 Vbeta primers together with 13 Jbeta primers. Generated by immunoSEQ multiplex PCR, the TCRdb table keeps only in-frame clones and is missing some. The table lists roughly 77,000 clones. Sample: PBMCs. All receptors derive from a young man in good health and CMV-seronegative.

The CDR3, as DNA: TGTGCCAGCAGCTTAAGGGGCGAGCAGTACTTC. The encoded protein is CASSLRGEQYF. This chain connects TRBV7-9 to TRBJ2-7, with D perhaps TRBD1 (5 bases). Trimming cost V 2 bases and J 6 bases, with 5 bases left between them. Germline assignment: CDR1 SEHNR and CDR2 FQNEAQ (reference sequence). This CDR3 spans 11 amino acids.

The J gene is TRBJ1-3, the V gene TRBV7-9, with D tentatively TRBD1 (6 bases). Germline V gives CDR1 SEHNR, CDR2 FQNEAQ (reference sequence). With 2 bases removed from V and 4 bases from J, the gap between germline ends came to 21 bases. The CDR3 has 18 residues. The CDR3 is CASSLPRAQGTRGNTIYF. CDR3 DNA sequence: TGTGCCAGCAGCTTACCCCGCGCTCAGGGGACTAGAGGAAACACCATATATTTT.

The V call is TRBV9, the J call TRBJ1-4; D unresolved. The CDR3 sequence is 14 residues long. V lost 3 bases to trimming and J lost 5 bases, with 11 bases between them. Germline V CDR1 and CDR2: SGDLS, YYNGEE. The DNA for the CDR3 is TGTGCCAGCAGCGCGCCCCCACGGAATGAAAAACTGTTTTTT. It is translated as CASSAPPRNEKLFF.

The chain uses TRBV6-5 and TRBJ2-5, with 9 nucleotides matching TRBD2. The J call may be wrong; the DNA end is better matched by TRBJ2-7. Germline CDR1 and CDR2: MNHEY and SVGAGI. This CDR3 region has 15 residues. This CDR3 is CASSSAGTSRYEQYF. In nucleotides, the CDR3 is TGTGCCAGCAGTTCGGCCGGGACTAGCCGCTACGAGCAGTACTTC.

The chain recombines TRBV6-6 with TRBJ1-3, with D possibly matching TRBD1 (6 bases). The CDR3 is 14 residues long. Germline lookup yields CDR1 MNHNY and CDR2 SVGAGI (reference sequence). Between the trimmed V and J ends, which lost 10 bases and 4 bases, there was a span of 17 bases. CDR3 bases: TGTGCCATCGCACAGGGAGTATTCGGAAACACCATATATTTT. It is translated as CAIAQGVFGNTIYF.

V is TRBV11-2 and J is TRBJ1-2; 9 bases line up with TRBD1. V dropped 8 bases and J dropped 2; count of bases not matched to a gene: 15. This CDR3 region has 17 residues. Germline V lookup: CDR1 SGHAT, CDR2 FQNNGV. DNA for the CDR3: TGTGCCAGCGAACTTCCGGGGACAGGGTGGGGGAACTATGGCTACACCTTC. Amino acids: CASELPGTGWGNYGYTF.